This T cell receptor (beta chain) was captured by sequencing in a study of response to subunit inactivated influenza vaccine. TCRdb reprocessed the RT-PCR reads with MiXCR, giving one entry per CDR3 protein. The sample lists a few hundred thousand distinct CDR3 sequences, 14% occurring once. The CDR3 covers 16 residues. Germline V gives CDR1 SGHDT, CDR2 YYEEEE. Concerning this clonotype: Compared with germline, one end of the junction differs, possibly owing to a read error.

The sequence was collected from a man aged 50-59 years who received an inactivated influenza vaccine. The sample was PBMCs from blood, taken less than 13 days after vaccination. The chain links TRBV5-6 to TRBJ2-2; 8 nucleotides line up with TRBD1. CDR3 in amino acids: CARSLVDRAFTGELFF. The CDR3 DNA sequence: TGTGCCAGGAGCTTGGTGGACAGGGCATTCACCGGGGAGCTGTTTTTT.